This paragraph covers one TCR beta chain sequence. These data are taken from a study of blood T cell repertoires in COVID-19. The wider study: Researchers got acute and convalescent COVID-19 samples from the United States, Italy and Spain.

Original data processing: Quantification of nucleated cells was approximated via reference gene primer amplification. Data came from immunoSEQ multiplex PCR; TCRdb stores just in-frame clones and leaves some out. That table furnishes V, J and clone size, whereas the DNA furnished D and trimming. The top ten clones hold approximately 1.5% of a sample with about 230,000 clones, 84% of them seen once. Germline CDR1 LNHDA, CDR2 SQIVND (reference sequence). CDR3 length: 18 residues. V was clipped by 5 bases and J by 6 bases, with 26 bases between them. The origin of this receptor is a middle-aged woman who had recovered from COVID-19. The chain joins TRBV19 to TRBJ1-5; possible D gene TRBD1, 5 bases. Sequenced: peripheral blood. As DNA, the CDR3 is TGTGCCAGTAGTGGGGGGGGTTCTGGAGTCCGTGGATTTCAGCCCCAGCATTTT. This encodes CASSGGGSGVRGFQPQHF.